This TCR beta chain was sequenced for a study of CD8 T cells in ankylosing spondylitis. General study findings and limits: Seemingly characteristic of ankylosing spondylitis blood was a TCR beta motif consisting of about 8 highly homologous variants.

TCRdb reprocessed the 5' RACE reads with MiXCR, giving one entry per CDR3 protein. Among 250,000 to 350,000 distinct CDR3 sequences listed, under 8.5% were seen once. This CDR3 is 12 amino acids long. Between the trimmed V and J ends, which lost 1 base and 6 bases, there was a span of 7 bases. Points on this clonotype: Its antigen is undetermined.

The chain couples TRBV12-3 or TRBV12-4 to TRBJ2-7; no definite D call. Sample: blood, either unsorted or a sorted T cell fraction (not recorded which). This TCR came from a male donor with ankylosing spondylitis. CDR3 bases: TGTGCCAGCAGTTTAGTTGGGGTCGAGCAGTACTTC. Translated, it gives CASSLVGVEQYF.